The sequence of this T cell receptor beta chain was determined in a study of OX40 agonist ivuxolimab in advanced cancers. CDR3 size: 14 residues. From germline, CDR1 is MNHNY and CDR2 SVGAGI (reference sequence). Trimming left V 2 bases short and J 2 bases short, with 10 bases between. Some clones are missing from TCRdb's copy, which holds only in-frame ones; the method was immunoSEQ multiplex PCR. The table shows approximately 14,000 clones, with around two thirds occurring only once. The source material was CD4+ or CD8+ T cells sorted from blood, sampled in a trial of the OX40 agonist ivuxolimab. This chain connects TRBV6-6 to TRBJ2-7; D possibly corresponds to TRBD1 (6 bases). This receptor was obtained from an adult with an advanced solid tumor such as melanoma, head and neck, liver or kidney cancer. CDR3 bases: TGTGCCAGCAGTTACGGGGGCCTGACCTACGAGCAGTACTTC. This gives the protein CASSYGGLTYEQYF.